These 23 T cell receptor beta chains share one sample of origin, sequenced in a study of cytomegalovirus exposure and HLA in healthy donors. The PCR had 60 Vbeta and 13 Jbeta primers. The protocol was immunoSEQ multiplex PCR, while the TCRdb copy is restricted to in-frame clones and leaves out a portion. The sample has about 94,000 clones, more than 70% seen once. Sequencing input: PBMCs. These receptor sequences come from a woman aged 40-49 years in good health and CMV-seronegative.

The rearrangement joins TRBV6-1 to TRBJ1-4; tentatively, D is TRBD1 (6 bases). The V gene lost 0 bases and the J gene lost 7 bases, with 12 bases spanning the gap. The CDR3 consists of 15 residues. Germline assignment: CDR1 MNHNS and CDR2 SASEGT. CDR3 coding DNA: TGTGCCAGCAGTGAAGCAGGGGGATTTGGTGAAAAACTGTTTTTT. It codes for CASSEAGGFGEKLFF.

This chain links TRBV9 with TRBJ2-1, with D unclear. Trimming shortened V by 1 base and J by 5 bases, and 10 bases separated the two germline ends. Germline V gene sequence: CDR1 SGDLS, CDR2 YYNGEE. This CDR3 contains 14 residues. CDR3 bases: TGTGCCAGCAGCGTAACCGGAGCCCACAATGAGCAGTTCTTC. Translating gives CASSVTGAHNEQFF.

This sequence joins TRBV7-2 and TRBJ1-2; tentative D call: TRBD1 (6 bases). Germline assignment: CDR1 SGHTA and CDR2 FQGNSA. V lost 3 bases and J lost 4, with 9 bases in between. This CDR3 has 13 residues. CDR3 sequence: CASSFGQSYGYTF. The CDR3 coding sequence is TGTGCCAGCAGCTTTGGACAGAGCTATGGCTACACCTTC.

The chain uses TRBV6-1 and TRBJ2-7; TRBD1 agrees at 7 bases. Germline V gives CDR1 MNHNS, CDR2 SASEGT. V lost 3 bases, J lost 6 bases, and 8 bases stayed unmatched. This CDR3 contains 14 residues. The CDR3 DNA is TGTGCCAGCAGTGAGCAATTCGGGACAGTCGAGCAGTACTTC. This codes for CASSEQFGTVEQYF.

This chain connects TRBV19 to TRBJ2-5; 11 positions agree with TRBD1. Germline loops: CDR1 LNHDA, CDR2 SQIVND (reference sequence). Losses at the gene ends were 9 bases for V and 11 bases for J; bases not matched to a gene: 11. The CDR3 consists of 13 residues. The CDR3, as DNA: TGTGCCAGCGGGGACAGGGGGTTAGGAGAGCAGTACTTC. Translating gives CASGDRGLGEQYF.

As to this clone: Germline is not matched at one junction end, which may reflect a read error. The chain carries TRBV15 and TRBJ2-2; tentative D call: TRBD2 (5 bases). The CDR3 has 14 residues. Per the germline V gene, CDR1 is LNHNV and CDR2 is YYDKDF (reference sequence). CDR3 DNA: TGTGCCACCCGCAGCAGAGGAGGAACCGGGGAGCTGTTTTTT. This translates into CATRSRGGTGELFF.

The chain is built from TRBV2 and TRBJ2-1; weak D call: TRBD1 (5 bases). V was cut by 7 bases and J by 8 bases, with 15 bases left in between. The CDR3 is made up of 13 amino acids. Germline V gene lookup returns CDR1 SNHLY and CDR2 FYNNEI. CDR3 sequence reads: CASNRQDPDEQFF. The CDR3 coding sequence is TGTGCCAGCAACAGGCAGGACCCCGATGAGCAGTTCTTC.

V gene TRBV6-5 combines with J gene TRBJ2-5, with 7 bases identical to TRBD1. The V gene's germline CDR1 is MNHEY and CDR2 SVGAGI. The CDR3 is made up of 15 amino acids. Losses at the gene ends were 2 bases for V and 1 base for J; bases not matched to a gene: 4. CDR3 DNA sequence: TGTGCCAGCAGTTACGGGACAGCAGTCCAAGAGACCCAGTACTTC. This translates into CASSYGTAVQETQYF.

Here the CDR3 reads CASSLGSGQPQHF. The CDR3 DNA reads TGTGCCAGCAGCCTGGGTTCGGGTCAGCCCCAGCATTTT. The V call is TRBV5-4, the J call TRBJ1-5; D remains ambiguous. This CDR3 spans 13 amino acids. Trimming shortened V by 4 bases and J by 6 bases, and 11 bases separated the two germline ends. Per the germline V gene, CDR1 is SGHNT and CDR2 is YYREEE (reference sequence).

CDR3 amino acids: CAWIGGQGALSRYEQYF. The CDR3 nucleotides read TGTGCCTGGATAGGGGGACAGGGGGCGCTAAGTAGGTACGAGCAGTACTTC. V is TRBV30 and J is TRBJ2-7; 12 bases map to TRBD1. This CDR3 has 17 amino acids. Germline lookup yields CDR1 GTSNPN and CDR2 SVGIG (reference sequence). V shed 4 bases and J 4 bases; nucleotides not matched to a gene: 14.

The chain couples TRBV28 to TRBJ1-2; 10 positions match TRBD1. Trimming cost V 5 bases and J 2 bases; bases outside gene matches: 8. The germline CDR1 and CDR2 sequences are MDHEN and SYDVKM. This CDR3 contains 16 residues. The CDR3 coding sequence is TGTGCCAGCAGTCCGAGCGGGACAGGGGCCAACTATGGCTACACCTTC. Its protein product is CASSPSGTGANYGYTF.

The gene calls are TRBV29-1 and TRBJ1-1; 8 bases are a match to TRBD1. The trim removed 4 bases at V and 4 bases at J, leaving 11 bases unmatched. From germline, CDR1 is SQVTM and CDR2 ANQGSEA. This CDR3 comprises 15 residues. As DNA, the CDR3 is TGCAGCGTTGTCGGGGGCAGGGGGCACGTCACTGAAGCTTTCTTT. Protein sequence: CSVVGGRGHVTEAFF.

The chain links TRBV6-5 to TRBJ1-6; D remains unclear. V lost 0 bases and J lost 10, with 7 bases in between. The CDR3 has 13 residues. Looked up from germline, CDR1 is MNHEY and CDR2 is SVGAGI. CDR3 sequence (DNA): TGTGCCAGCAGTTACTCGTCGGGATCACCCCTCCACTTT. Its protein is CASSYSSGSPLHF.

This clone showed up just a few times. The rearrangement links TRBV6-5 to TRBJ1-5; TRBD1 is a possible D gene (6 bases). The CDR3 is 15 residues long. V lost 1 base to trimming and J lost 3 bases, with 10 bases between them. Germline lookup yields CDR1 MNHEY and CDR2 SVGAGI. This chain's CDR3 is CASSYWSGANQPQHF. The CDR3 nucleotides read TGTGCCAGCAGTTACTGGTCAGGGGCCAATCAGCCCCAGCATTTT.

This clone was recorded once. The chain has TRBV6-6 and TRBJ1-5; 9 bases are a match to TRBD1. V trimming: 5 bases; J trimming: 4 bases; junction bases outside the gene matches: 9. The CDR3 sequence is 16 residues long. CDR1 is MNHNY, CDR2 SVGAGI, per germline (reference sequence). Here the CDR3 DNA reads TGTGCCAGCAGTCATGCCCGGGACAGGGTTAATCAGCCCCAGCATTTT. This codes for CASSHARDRVNQPQHF.

This clone was detected only a few times. The rearrangement joins TRBV7-9 to TRBJ2-1, with 12 nucleotides matching TRBD2. With V trimmed by 5 bases and J by 7 bases, 9 bases remained unmatched. CDR1 is SEHNR and CDR2 is FQNEAQ in the germline V gene (reference sequence). This CDR3 is 16 amino acids long. As DNA, the CDR3 is TGTGCCAGCAGCCCCACTAGCGGGGGGACAAAAAATGAGCAGTTCTTC. This sequence encodes CASSPTSGGTKNEQFF.

In this sample, this clone turned up once. The chain has TRBV19 and TRBJ1-5; no firm D call. The CDR3 has 15 residues. Germline V gene data show CDR1 as LNHDA and CDR2 as SQIVND (reference sequence). The ends were cut back, 2 bases at V and 1 base at J, with 9 bases in the middle. The DNA for the CDR3 is TGTGCCAGTAGTATAAGTCGGGTAAGCAATCAGCCCCAGCATTTT. Translated: CASSISRVSNQPQHF. The whole variable domain, remainder taken from reference TRBV19 and TRBJ1-5, is DGGITQSPKYLFRKEGQNVTLSCEQNLNHDAMYWYRQDPGQGLRLIYYSQIVNDFQKGDIAEGYSVSREKKESFPLTVTSAQKNPTAFYLCASSISRVSNQPQHFGDGTRLSIL.

This clone was counted only a few times. The chain combines TRBV4-2 with TRBJ1-1; TRBD1 matches 7 bases. The V gene end was trimmed by 0 bases and the J gene end by 7 bases; junction bases not matched to a gene: 5. Germline V CDR1 and CDR2: LGHNA, YNFKEQ. The CDR3 totals 14 residues. The CDR3 loop is CASSQDLQGFEAFF. CDR3 DNA sequence: TGTGCCAGCAGCCAAGATCTACAGGGGTTTGAAGCTTTCTTT.

About this clone: The junction departs from germline at one end; a sequencing error may be responsible. The chain joins TRBV4-1 to TRBJ2-7; 10 positions match TRBD1. Germline V gives CDR1 MGHRA, CDR2 YSYEKL. The CDR3 is 15 amino acids. The chain's CDR3 is CASSQEGTGVYEQYF. The CDR3 DNA reads as TGTGCCAGCAGCCAAGAGGGGACAGGGGTATACGAGCAGTACTTC.

This clone showed up just a few times. The rearrangement links TRBV5-6 to TRBJ2-7; 8 nucleotides align to TRBD2. The CDR3 loop spans 16 amino acids. Trimming cost V 0 bases and J 2 bases; bases outside gene matches: 7. The V gene's germline CDR1 is SGHDT and CDR2 YYEEEE. As DNA, the CDR3 is TGTGCCAGCAGCTTGGAAACGGGGGGGCCTCCCTACGAGCAGTACTTC. Protein: CASSLETGGPPYEQYF.

The J gene is TRBJ1-1, the V gene TRBV30; weak D call: TRBD1 (6 bases). Germline CDR1 is GTSNPN and CDR2 is SVGIG (reference sequence). This CDR3 is 12 amino acids long. V lost 3 bases and J 6 bases, leaving 11 bases between the germline ends. The CDR3 DNA follows: TGTGCCTGGAGCGGGGGGCAGCCTGAAGCTTTCTTT. As protein: CAWSGGQPEAFF.

The rearrangement joins TRBV25-1 to TRBJ2-7, with 9 bases that match TRBD1. Germline V gene sequence: CDR1 MGHDK, CDR2 SYGVNS. V dropped 0 bases and J dropped 13; count of bases not matched to a gene: 7. CDR3 length equals 13 residues. CDR3 amino acids: CASSEYPGTGFYF. CDR3 DNA: TGTGCCAGCAGTGAATATCCGGGGACAGGGTTTTACTTC.

V usage is TRBV2 and J usage is TRBJ1-5, with a possible D match to TRBD1 (5 bases). Germline V gene sequence: CDR1 SNHLY, CDR2 FYNNEI. The CDR3 loop spans 15 amino acids. Between the trimmed V and J ends, which lost 1 base and 11 bases, there was a span of 18 bases. The CDR3: CASSEERGPQVAQHF. Here the CDR3 DNA reads TGTGCCAGCAGTGAAGAAAGGGGCCCTCAGGTAGCCCAGCATTTT.